The next 26 T cell receptor beta chains were all read from a single sample in a study of T-cell memory formation after mild COVID-19. One entry per CDR3 protein, called by TCRdb with MiXCR from the 5' RACE reads. The sample has some 300,000 distinct CDR3 sequences, 20% to 25% seen once. Sequencing was done on a sample of PBMCs or a T cell subset sorted from them (not recorded which). The receptors derive from a man aged 18 to 29 who had mild COVID-19 (a few samples of this study predate the infection). Cell type and time point are not known.

The chain couples TRBV2 to TRBJ2-7; D unclear. Trimming pared 4 bases from V and 5 bases from J, leaving 12 bases between. CDR1 SNHLY and CDR2 FYNNEI come from the germline V gene. CDR3 length equals 13 residues. CDR3 in amino acids: CASSVSAADEQYF. CDR3 coding DNA: TGTGCCAGCAGTGTCTCTGCGGCGGACGAGCAGTACTTC.

This clonotype was detected many times. The J gene is TRBJ2-1, the V gene TRBV7-2; TRBD2 matches 7 bases. Germline CDR1 is SGHTA and CDR2 is FQGNSA. Trimming cost V 5 bases and J 6 bases; bases outside gene matches: 7. The CDR3 runs to 14 residues. CDR3: CASSPWTRTNEQFF. Written as DNA, the CDR3 is TGTGCCAGCAGCCCCTGGACTAGAACCAATGAGCAGTTCTTC.

This clonotype was picked up a small number of times. V gene TRBV10-3 combines with J gene TRBJ1-5, with D perhaps matching TRBD1 (5 bases). Germline loops: CDR1 ENHRY, CDR2 SYGVKD. There are 14 residues in the CDR3. V shed 5 bases and J shed 3 bases, with 11 bases lying between them. This CDR3 reads CAISHSGLNQPQHF. CDR3 in DNA: TGTGCCATCAGTCATTCGGGGCTCAATCAGCCCCAGCATTTT.

This clonotype appeared a few times. The chain is built from TRBV4-1 and TRBJ2-3; D may be TRBD2 (7 bases). Trimming stripped 4 bases from V and 6 bases from J, with 26 bases between. The CDR3 extends over 18 amino acids. Germline V gene data show CDR1 as MGHRA and CDR2 as YSYEKL. The CDR3 sequence: CASSLGGQPGRGMDTQYF. Here the CDR3 DNA reads TGCGCCAGCAGCCTGGGGGGGCAGCCCGGACGGGGCATGGATACGCAGTATTTT.

This chain joins TRBV18 and TRBJ2-5; D call uncertain. With 5 bases removed from V and 5 bases from J, the gap between germline ends came to 9 bases. CDR1 and CDR2 from the germline V gene are KGHSH and LQKENI. The CDR3 length is 12 residues. The CDR3 sequence: CASSDLRETQYF. The CDR3 coding sequence is TGTGCCAGCTCAGACCTACGTGAGACCCAGTACTTC.

This chain links TRBV3-1 with TRBJ2-1; D possibly corresponds to TRBD1 (6 bases). CDR1 and CDR2 (germline): LGHDT, YNNKEL (reference sequence). V gave up 2 bases and J gave up 8 bases, with 13 bases separating them. The CDR3 totals 14 residues. CDR3 sequence (DNA): TGTGCCAGCAGCCAACAGACAGGATCCCATGAGCAGTTCTTC. Translated, it gives CASSQQTGSHEQFF.

The chain joins TRBV20-1 to TRBJ1-5; no clear D gene. The CDR3 runs 14 residues. V lost 0 bases and J 3 bases, leaving 9 bases between the germline ends. In germline, CDR1 is DFQATT, CDR2 SNEGSKA (reference sequence). This chain's CDR3 is CSARDPGFNQPQHF. CDR3 DNA: TGCAGTGCTAGAGATCCGGGCTTCAATCAGCCCCAGCATTTT.

V is TRBV29-1 and J is TRBJ2-3; no clear D gene. V lost 3 bases to trimming and J lost 4 bases, with 5 bases between them. From germline, CDR1 is SQVTM and CDR2 ANQGSEA. This CDR3 is built from 11 residues. The CDR3 loop reads CSVDRSDTQYF. CDR3 coding DNA: TGCAGCGTTGACAGGTCAGATACGCAGTATTTT.

This clonotype has more than one count but fewer than ten. The rearrangement joins TRBV11-2 to TRBJ2-5; 9 bases fit TRBD2. This CDR3 comprises 16 residues. Germline V lookup: CDR1 SGHAT, CDR2 FQNNGV. The J segment lost 2 bases and the V segment lost 0 bases, leaving 4 bases of the junction unmatched. CDR3 region: CASSLDQAGGQETQYF. DNA for the CDR3: TGTGCCAGCAGCTTAGACCAAGCGGGGGGACAAGAGACCCAGTACTTC.

The V gene is TRBV6-2 or TRBV6-3, the J gene TRBJ2-7, with a tentative D call TRBD1 (6 bases). Trimming cost V 5 bases and J 5 bases, with 13 bases left between them. The CDR3 has 13 residues. The germline gives CDR1 MNHEY, CDR2 SVGEGT. DNA for the CDR3: TGTGCCAGCAGTCCACAGGGTTTCCACGAGCAGTACGTC. This encodes CASSPQGFHEQYV.

This clonotype was counted a few times. The rearrangement joins TRBV12-3 or TRBV12-4 to TRBJ2-1; TRBD1 matches at 9 bases. The CDR3 has 15 amino acids. V shed 6 bases, J shed 1 base, and the junction held 4 bases outside the gene matches. CDR3 DNA sequence: TGTGCCAGCAGACTGGACAGGGGTTCCTACAATGAGCAGTTCTTC. This codes for CASRLDRGSYNEQFF.

This clonotype was seen more than once but under ten times. The rearrangement uses TRBV6-5 and TRBJ1-1, with a weak D call TRBD1 (5 bases). CDR1 and CDR2 from the germline V gene are MNHEY and SVGAGI. The CDR3 covers 14 residues. Between the trimmed V and J ends, which lost 6 bases and 4 bases, there was a span of 15 bases. CDR3 protein: CASSDGHRITEAFF. CDR3 sequence (DNA): TGTGCCAGCAGCGATGGACACCGGATCACTGAAGCTTTCTTT.

The rearrangement uses TRBV7-3 and TRBJ2-1, with 10 positions matching TRBD1. CDR1 and CDR2 (germline): SGHTA, FQGTGA. V trimming: 5 bases; J trimming: 1 base; junction bases outside the gene matches: 5. The length of the CDR3 is 16 residues. DNA for the CDR3: TGTGCCAGCAGCCCAAGGGGACAGGGGTCCTACAATGAGCAGTTCTTC. Its translation is CASSPRGQGSYNEQFF.

There are a few counts of this clonotype. The chain's CDR3 is CASSPLGGSGGHNEQFF. The CDR3 nucleotides read TGCGCCAGCAGCCCCCTGGGGGGTAGCGGGGGACACAATGAGCAGTTCTTC. The chain carries TRBV5-1 and TRBJ2-1; 9 bases agree with TRBD2. The V gene's germline CDR1 is SGHRS and CDR2 YFSETQ. The CDR3 has 17 residues. J gave up 5 bases and V 4 bases, and 13 bases lay outside the gene matches.

This clonotype turned up a few times. The CDR3 reads CSARVVAGGAFSTDTQYF. The CDR3 nucleotides are TGCAGTGCTAGAGTTGTAGCGGGGGGGGCCTTTAGCACAGATACGCAGTATTTT. This sequence joins TRBV20-1 and TRBJ2-3; 11 bases are shared with TRBD2. Germline V CDR1 and CDR2: DFQATT, SNEGSKA (reference sequence). The J segment lost 0 bases and the V segment lost 1 base, leaving 9 bases of the junction unmatched. The length of the CDR3 is 18 residues.

This clonotype was seen ten or more times. The chain employs TRBV6-1 and TRBJ2-7; no clear D. Germline V gene lookup returns CDR1 MNHNS and CDR2 SASEGT. Trimming took off 3 bases at V and 2 bases at J, with 2 bases between the two ends. This CDR3 has 11 residues. In DNA, the CDR3 is TGTGCCAGCAGTGAGACCTACGAGCAGTACGTC. Translating it yields CASSETYEQYV.

V gene TRBV2 combines with J gene TRBJ2-5; D assignment may be TRBD1 or TRBD2 (5 bases each). The CDR3 sequence is 14 residues long. The V gene lost 4 bases and the J gene lost 4 bases, with 13 bases spanning the gap. From germline, CDR1 is SNHLY and CDR2 FYNNEI. The CDR3 DNA reads as TGTGCCAGCAGTGCCCATCGAGGGGCAGAGACCCAGTACTTC. This translates into CASSAHRGAETQYF.

In DNA form, the CDR3 reads TGTGCCAGCAGCTTTCCCAACCAAGAGACCCAGTACTTC. Translating it yields CASSFPNQETQYF. The chain links TRBV5-8 to TRBJ2-5, with no clear D. The CDR3 is made up of 13 amino acids. V dropped 2 bases and J dropped 0 bases, with 5 bases sitting between them. CDR1 and CDR2 from the germline V gene are SGHTS and YDEGEE.

The chain combines TRBV5-1 with TRBJ2-3, with 9 bases fitting TRBD1. In germline, CDR1 is SGHRS, CDR2 YFSETQ. V gave up 2 bases and J gave up 5 bases; unmatched junction bases: 6. The CDR3 has 15 amino acids. The CDR3 region has the DNA TGCGCCAGCAGCTTCCGAACAGGGGGCTTAGATACGCAGTATTTT. Protein sequence: CASSFRTGGLDTQYF.

The chain has TRBV11-2 and TRBJ2-1; possible D gene TRBD1, 5 bases. Germline V gene data show CDR1 as SGHAT and CDR2 as FQNNGV. V lost 0 bases to trimming and J lost 2 bases, with 8 bases between them. The CDR3 has 15 residues. In DNA, the CDR3 is TGTGCCAGCAGCTTAGAATCAGGGACCTACAATGAGCAGTTCTTC. Amino acids: CASSLESGTYNEQFF.

The chain uses TRBV20-1 and TRBJ1-2; D might be TRBD1 (6 bases). There are 14 residues in the CDR3. The germline V gene encodes CDR1 DFQATT and CDR2 SNEGSKA (reference sequence). Trimming removed 6 bases from V and 0 bases from J, with 14 bases in between. CDR3: CSARVGQSNYGYTF. The CDR3 DNA follows: TGCAGTGCCCGAGTAGGACAGTCTAACTATGGCTACACCTTC.

This clonotype was counted once. The chain joins TRBV3-1 to TRBJ2-5; a weak D match, TRBD2 (6 bases). Germline-derived CDR1 and CDR2 are LGHDT and YNNKEL (reference sequence). The CDR3 covers 14 residues. The ends were cut back, 5 bases at V and 2 bases at J, with 12 bases in the middle. The CDR3 coding sequence is TGTGCCAGCAGCAGTCCGGGAGAACAAGAGACCCAGTACTTC. The encoded protein is CASSSPGEQETQYF.

This clonotype was detected a few times. The chain joins TRBV12-3 or TRBV12-4 to TRBJ1-5; perhaps TRBD1 as D (5 bases). The CDR3 is made up of 15 amino acids. The V end was cut by 7 bases, the J end by 2 bases, with 15 bases between. The CDR3 sequence is CASTSPGAGNQPQHF. CDR3 DNA: TGTGCCAGCACCAGCCCCGGGGCCGGCAATCAGCCCCAGCATTTT.

This clonotype has just a few counts. The chain couples TRBV29-1 to TRBJ2-7; D may correspond to TRBD1 or TRBD2 (5 bases each). Trimming shortened V by 7 bases and J by 7 bases, and 14 bases separated the two germline ends. The CDR3 covers 11 residues. Germline V gene lookup returns CDR1 SQVTM and CDR2 ANQGSEA. CDR3 sequence reads: CSADGTGEQYF. The CDR3 DNA reads as TGCAGCGCTGACGGGACGGGGGAGCAGTACTTC.

In this sample, this clonotype turned up a few times. The gene calls are TRBV11-1 and TRBJ2-7; the D gene is possibly TRBD2 (6 bases). Germline loops: CDR1 SGHAT, CDR2 FQDESV (reference sequence). Trimming cost V 5 bases and J 0 bases, with 11 bases left between them. This CDR3 has 14 residues. CDR3 bases: TGTGCCAGCAGCCAGACTAGGGACTCCTACGAGCAGTACGTC. Protein sequence: CASSQTRDSYEQYV.

This clonotype was seen a few times. This chain links TRBV29-1 with TRBJ2-1, with 10 nucleotides matching TRBD1. Per germline, CDR1 SQVTM and CDR2 ANQGSEA. Losses at the gene ends were 8 bases for V and 1 base for J; bases not matched to a gene: 5. The CDR3 is made up of 14 amino acids. The CDR3 DNA reads TGCAGCTCTGGACAGGGGGGTTCCTACAATGAGCAGTTCTTC. Residues: CSSGQGGSYNEQFF.